What follows are 9 T cell receptor beta chains derived from one specimen sequenced in a study of T cell responses to AZD1222 COVID-19 vaccine. The table came from immunoSEQ multiplex PCR; TCRdb's copy has only in-frame clones and leaves some out. Counted here are 57,000 or so clones, approximately 83% occurring once; the ten biggest clones make up more than 13%. The source was peripheral blood, collected on day 0 of AZD1222 vaccination. Receptor source: an adult in good health.

In its sample, this clone was seen a few times. CDR3 residues: CASSLDGAQYNEQFF. The CDR3 DNA is TGTGCCAGCAGCTTAGATGGGGCCCAGTACAATGAGCAGTTCTTC. The chain links TRBV11-2 to TRBJ2-1, with D tentatively TRBD1 (5 bases). The germline gives CDR1 SGHAT, CDR2 FQNNGV. V was shortened by 0 bases and J by 4 bases, with 10 bases between the two germline ends. The CDR3 loop spans 15 amino acids.

The CDR3 reads CASSRDRGLEQYF. DNA of the CDR3: TGTGCCAGTAGTAGGGACAGGGGGCTGGAGCAGTACTTC. V and J are TRBV19 and TRBJ2-7, with 12 bases lining up with TRBD1. The CDR3 has 13 residues. Looked up from germline, CDR1 is LNHDA and CDR2 is SQIVND (reference sequence). With V trimmed by 4 bases and J by 7 bases, 2 bases remained unmatched.

This clone was found a few times. The chain joins TRBV7-2 to TRBJ2-2; tentatively, D is TRBD1 (6 bases). V was pared by 5 bases and J by 6 bases, with 22 bases between. The CDR3 extends over 17 amino acids. Germline CDR1 reads SGHTA; CDR2 reads FQGNSA. The DNA for the CDR3 is TGTGCCAGCAGCCAAGCGGTTGGCAGGGGAATTTCCGGGGAGCTGTTTTTT. Translating it yields CASSQAVGRGISGELFF. Full variable domain (rest looked up from reference TRBV7-2 and TRBJ2-2): GAGVSQSPSNKVTEKGKDVELRCDPISGHTALYWYRQSLGQGLEFLIYFQGNSAPDKSGLPSDRFSAERTGGSVSTLTIQRTQQEDSAVYLCASSQAVGRGISGELFFGEGSRLTVL.

The chain employs TRBV4-3 and TRBJ2-7, with D perhaps TRBD2 (6 bases). This CDR3 contains 14 residues. Trimming shortened V by 4 bases and J by 2 bases, and 12 bases separated the two germline ends. Germline lookup yields CDR1 LGHNA and CDR2 YSLEER. Here the CDR3 reads CASSRDPGAYEQYF. In DNA, the CDR3 is TGCGCCAGCAGCCGAGACCCGGGGGCCTACGAGCAGTACTTC.

The gene calls are TRBV14 and TRBJ2-1; D gene ambiguous. Germline V gives CDR1 SGHDN, CDR2 FVKESK. Trimming removed 4 bases from V and 0 bases from J, with 10 bases in between. The CDR3 has 15 amino acids. The CDR3: CASSPGQSSYNEQFF. Written as DNA, the CDR3 is TGTGCCAGCAGCCCTGGGCAGAGCTCCTACAATGAGCAGTTCTTC.

The chain links TRBV30 to TRBJ1-4; D is unclear. Germline assignment: CDR1 GTSNPN and CDR2 SVGIG (reference sequence). CDR3 length: 13 residues. Trimming removed 8 bases from V and 1 base from J, with 11 bases in between. The CDR3 region has the DNA TGTGCCACCGGGGAAAGAACTAATGAAAAACTGTTTTTT. Translated: CATGERTNEKLFF.

The genes are TRBV4-1 and TRBJ2-5, with TRBD1 as a possible D gene (7 bases). Trimming took 3 bases from V and 3 from J, leaving 14 bases between them. Germline V lookup: CDR1 MGHRA, CDR2 YSYEKL. The CDR3 totals 15 residues. The CDR3 DNA follows: TGCGCCAGCAGCCATTTACTCAGGGGGGAAGAGACCCAGTACTTC. Translating it yields CASSHLLRGEETQYF.

In this sample, this clone turned up once. The V gene is TRBV6-2 or TRBV6-3, the J gene TRBJ1-2; 8 nucleotides align to TRBD1. Trimming cost V 4 bases and J 8 bases; bases outside gene matches: 9. The CDR3 loop spans 14 amino acids. Germline V gene lookup returns CDR1 MNHEY and CDR2 SVGEGT. CDR3 protein: CASSWGTGWQGYTF. CDR3 in DNA: TGTGCCAGCAGTTGGGGGACAGGATGGCAAGGCTACACCTTC.

The V gene is TRBV6-4, the J gene TRBJ2-3; TRBD1 might be the D (6 bases). Germline V CDR1 and CDR2: MRHNA, SNTAGT. The CDR3 length is 13 residues. Trimming cost V 6 bases and J 4 bases, with 11 bases left between them. In DNA, the CDR3 is TGTGCCAGCAGCGGACAGCACGCAGATACGCAGTATTTT. The encoded protein is CASSGQHADTQYF.